Presented here are 9 T cell receptor beta chains from one specimen sequenced in a study of blood T cells in healthy people across ages. A second PCR of 7 to 11 cycles used a sample-barcoded 5' primer and a J-beta primer mix. From the 5' RACE reads, TCRdb called clonotypes with MiXCR, one entry per CDR3 protein. The table has over a million distinct CDR3 sequences, roughly 40% seen once. The sequencing sample was made of blood. These receptors came from a young woman in good health.

The rearrangement joins TRBV28 to TRBJ2-7; 8 nucleotides match TRBD1. CDR1 is MDHEN, CDR2 SYDVKM, per germline. V gave up 5 bases and J gave up 1 base; unmatched junction bases: 16. This CDR3 spans 18 amino acids. The CDR3: CASSNNQQRTGNSYEQYF. DNA for the CDR3: TGTGCCAGCAGTAACAACCAGCAGCGGACAGGGAATTCCTACGAGCAGTACTTC.

This clonotype has only a few counts. This chain uses TRBV5-1 with TRBJ2-5, with TRBD1 identical over 8 bases. The trim removed 5 bases at V and 3 bases at J, leaving 6 bases unmatched. CDR1 SGHRS and CDR2 YFSETQ come from the germline V gene. The CDR3 loop spans 14 amino acids. CDR3: CASSSGGAEETQYF. DNA of the CDR3: TGCGCCAGCAGTTCAGGGGGCGCGGAAGAGACCCAGTACTTC. The full variable domain, in which reference TRBV5-1 and TRBJ2-5 provide the parts outside the CDR3, is KAGVTQTPRYLIKTRGQQVTLSCSPISGHRSVSWYQQTPGQGLQFLFEYFSETQRNKGNFPGRFSGRQFSNSRSEMNVSTLELGDSALYLCASSSGGAEETQYFGPGTRLLVL.

CDR3 bases: TGTGCCAGCAAGATCCACGCCAACACCGGGGAGCTGTTTTTT. Encoded protein: CASKIHANTGELFF. V is TRBV27 and J is TRBJ2-2; D remains ambiguous. CDR1 is MNHEY and CDR2 is SMNVEV in the germline V gene (reference sequence). The CDR3 contains 14 residues. The V end was cut by 7 bases, the J end by 2 bases, with 11 bases between.

The table lists this clonotype with a few counts. V is TRBV11-2 and J is TRBJ1-2, with 7 bases lining up with TRBD1. V trimming: 2 bases; J trimming: 3 bases; junction bases outside the gene matches: 6. Germline V gene lookup returns CDR1 SGHAT and CDR2 FQNNGV. The length of the CDR3 is 15 residues. The CDR3 loop is CASSLKTGEDYGYTF. CDR3 sequence (DNA): TGTGCCAGCAGCTTAAAAACAGGGGAAGACTATGGCTACACCTTC.

This clonotype was counted only a few times. The chain has TRBV11-2 and TRBJ2-7, with 10 bases fitting TRBD2. With V trimmed by 5 bases and J by 3 bases, 7 bases remained unmatched. This CDR3 comprises 15 residues. Germline V gene data show CDR1 as SGHAT and CDR2 as FQNNGV. DNA of the CDR3: TGTGCCAGCAGCCAGGGGACTAGCGCCGTCTACGAGCAGTACTTC. This encodes CASSQGTSAVYEQYF.

This clonotype was picked up a small number of times. V gene TRBV6-5 combines with J gene TRBJ2-1; the match to TRBD2 covers 7 bases. V lost 1 base and J lost 5; bases outside the gene matches: 2. The length of the CDR3 is 14 residues. Germline loops: CDR1 MNHEY, CDR2 SVGAGI. The CDR3: CASSYWEGNNEQFF. CDR3 bases: TGTGCCAGCAGTTACTGGGAGGGGAACAATGAGCAGTTCTTC.

Turning to this clonotype: The junction differs from germline at one of its ends, possibly a read error. CDR3 in DNA: TGTGCCAGCAGCGGGGGGCCAGGGGATCAGCCCCAGCATTTT. Its translation is CASSGGPGDQPQHF. The chain couples TRBV5-1 to TRBJ1-5; D is possibly TRBD1 (6 bases). Germline assignment: CDR1 SGHRS and CDR2 YFSETQ. CDR3 length: 14 amino acids.

The chain combines TRBV5-6 with TRBJ2-5; 7 bases line up with TRBD2. The germline V gene encodes CDR1 SGHDT and CDR2 YYEEEE. This CDR3 spans 14 amino acids. After removal of 6 bases from V and 0 bases from J, the junction contained 5 bases not matched to a gene. This chain's CDR3 is CASNWGGYQETQYF. Written as DNA, the CDR3 is TGTGCCAGCAACTGGGGGGGGTACCAAGAGACCCAGTACTTC.

The CDR3 here is CASTDWGSGANVLTF. The CDR3 nucleotides read TGTGCCAGCACCGACTGGGGGAGTGGGGCCAACGTCCTGACTTTC. This chain joins TRBV6-5 and TRBJ2-6; the D gene could be TRBD1 or TRBD2 (5 bases each). Germline V gene lookup returns CDR1 MNHEY and CDR2 SVGAGI. The V end lost 7 bases, the J end lost 3 bases, and 13 bases lay between the germline ends. The CDR3 contains 15 residues.